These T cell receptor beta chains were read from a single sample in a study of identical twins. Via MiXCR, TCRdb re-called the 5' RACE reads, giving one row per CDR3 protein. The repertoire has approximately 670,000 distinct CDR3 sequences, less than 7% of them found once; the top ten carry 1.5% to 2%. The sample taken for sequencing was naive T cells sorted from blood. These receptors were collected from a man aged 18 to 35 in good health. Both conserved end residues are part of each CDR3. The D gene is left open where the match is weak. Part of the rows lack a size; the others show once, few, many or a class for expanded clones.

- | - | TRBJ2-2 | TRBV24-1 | TGTGCCACCAGTGATTTCGCGGGAGAGGGGGGCGCCGGGGAGCTGTTTTTT | CATSDFAGEGGAGELFF
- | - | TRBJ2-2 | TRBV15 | TGTGCCACCAGCAGAGATCGGATGGGAACCGGGGAGCTGTTTTTT | CATSRDRMGTGELFF
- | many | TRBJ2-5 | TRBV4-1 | TGCGCCAGCAGCCAACGAGTGGTGGAAGAGACCCAGTACTTC | CASSQRVVEETQYF
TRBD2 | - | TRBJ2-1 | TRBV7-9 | TGTGCCAGCAGCTTAAGTGGCGGGAGGGCCCGGACCAATGAGCAGTTCTTC | CASSLSGGRARTNEQFF
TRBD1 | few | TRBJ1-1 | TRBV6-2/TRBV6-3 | TGTGCCAGCAGTTACGGGACAGTGTCCGAAGCTTTCTTT | CASSYGTVSEAFF
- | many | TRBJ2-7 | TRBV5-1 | TGCGCCAGCAGCTTGGGCACGACCTACGAGCAGTACTTC | CASSLGTTYEQYF
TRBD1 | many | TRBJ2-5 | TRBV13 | TGTGCCAGCAGCTTAGGCTCGACAGGGGGCTTGGAGACCCAGTACTTC | CASSLGSTGGLETQYF
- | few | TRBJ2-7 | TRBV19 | TGTGCCAGTAGTATGTCGAAGAGCTCCGAGCAGTACTTC | CASSMSKSSEQYF
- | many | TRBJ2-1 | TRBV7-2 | TGTGCCAGCAGCCCACTAGCTAATGAGCAGTTCTTC | CASSPLANEQFF
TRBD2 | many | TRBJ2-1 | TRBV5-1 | TGCGCCAGCAGCATAACTAGCGGGAGCAATGAGCAGTTCTTC | CASSITSGSNEQFF
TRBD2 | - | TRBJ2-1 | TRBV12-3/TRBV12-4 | TGTGCCAGCAGGTCTACTAGCGGGAGGTCTGGTAGGTTTGAGCAGTTCTTC | CASRSTSGRSGRFEQFF